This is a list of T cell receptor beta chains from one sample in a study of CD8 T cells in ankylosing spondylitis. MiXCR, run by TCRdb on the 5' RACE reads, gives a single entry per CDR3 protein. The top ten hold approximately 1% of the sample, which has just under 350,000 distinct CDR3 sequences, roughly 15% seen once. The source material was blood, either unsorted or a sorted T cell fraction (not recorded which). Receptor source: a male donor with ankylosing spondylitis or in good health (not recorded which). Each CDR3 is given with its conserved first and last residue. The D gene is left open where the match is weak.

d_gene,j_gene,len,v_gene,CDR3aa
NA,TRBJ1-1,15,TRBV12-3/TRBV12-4,CASSAGGSANTEAFF
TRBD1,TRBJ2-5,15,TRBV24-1,CATSDGQGNGETQYF
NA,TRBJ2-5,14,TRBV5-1,CASSPGGGTETQYF
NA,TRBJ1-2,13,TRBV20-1,CSARDQRNYGYTF
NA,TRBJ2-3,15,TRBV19,CASSTWGDATDTQYF
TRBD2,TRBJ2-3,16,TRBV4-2,CASSPGLASGTDTQYF
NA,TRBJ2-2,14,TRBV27,CASKLGQTTGELFF
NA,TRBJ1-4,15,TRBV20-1,CSARRWDKGNEKLFF
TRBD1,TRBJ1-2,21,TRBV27,CASSLLTHQRDRGGSYYGYTF
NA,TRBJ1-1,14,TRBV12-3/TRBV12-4,CASSLDLQNTEAFF
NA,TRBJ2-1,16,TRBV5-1,CASSLKQPSSYNEQFF
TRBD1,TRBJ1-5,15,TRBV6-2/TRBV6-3,CASSPTGTGYQPQHF
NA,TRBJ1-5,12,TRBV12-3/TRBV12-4,CASRDGNQPQHF
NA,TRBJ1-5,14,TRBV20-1,CSARGGLHNQPQHF
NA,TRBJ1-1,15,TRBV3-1,CASSQELVEGTEAFF
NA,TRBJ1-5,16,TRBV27,CASSPAGGPSNQPQHF
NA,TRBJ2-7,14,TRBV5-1,CASSFSQGGMEQYF
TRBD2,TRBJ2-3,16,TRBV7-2,CASSLVGTSRADTQYF
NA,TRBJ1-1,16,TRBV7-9,CASSLGGAELNTEAFF
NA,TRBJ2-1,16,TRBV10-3,CAISESPGAPYNEQFF
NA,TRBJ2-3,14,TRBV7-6,CASRSSHGADTQYF
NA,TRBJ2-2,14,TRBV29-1,CSAHPGTFTGELFF
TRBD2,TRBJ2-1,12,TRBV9,CASSVEAGAQFF
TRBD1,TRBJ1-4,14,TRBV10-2,CASSRQGWNEKLFF
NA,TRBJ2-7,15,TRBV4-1,CASSPTGASSYEQYF
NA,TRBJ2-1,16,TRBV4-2,CASSQEKVVGDNEQFF
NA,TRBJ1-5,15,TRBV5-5,CASSLAGEPRGPQHF
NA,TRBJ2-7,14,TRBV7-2,CASTGRGGPYEQYF
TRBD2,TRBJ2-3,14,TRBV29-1,CSVARTSVTDTQYF
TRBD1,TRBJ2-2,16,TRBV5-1,CASSLRDRVITGELFF
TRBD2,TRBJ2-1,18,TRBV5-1,CASSLVGTSVFSYNEQFF
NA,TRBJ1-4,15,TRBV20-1,CSATSRGATNEKLFF
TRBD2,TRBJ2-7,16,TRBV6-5,CASSYSTQGGGYEQYF
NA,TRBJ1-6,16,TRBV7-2,CASSGTWASWNSPLHF
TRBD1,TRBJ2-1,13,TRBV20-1,CSTNRGPYNEQFF
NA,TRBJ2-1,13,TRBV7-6,CASTLSTYNEQFF
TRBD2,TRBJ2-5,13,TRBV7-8,CASSLSSGSAQYF
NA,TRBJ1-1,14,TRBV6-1,CASSEDRVGYRAFF
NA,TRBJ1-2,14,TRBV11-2,CASSPLTVIYGYTF
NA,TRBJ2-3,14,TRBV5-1,CASGPNRNTDTQYF
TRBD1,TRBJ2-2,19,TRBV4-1,CASSPGLDRGLAGGGELFF
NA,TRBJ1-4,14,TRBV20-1,CSARDPLRGEKLFF
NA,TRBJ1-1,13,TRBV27,CASSSTGGGQAFF
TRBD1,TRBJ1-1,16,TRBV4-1,CASSLHPRSRGVEAFF
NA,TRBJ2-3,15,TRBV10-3,CAISESWGGTDTQYF
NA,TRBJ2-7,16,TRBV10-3,CAISESQGRSSYEQYF
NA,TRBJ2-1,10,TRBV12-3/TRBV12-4,CASMGNEQFF
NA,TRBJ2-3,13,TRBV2,CASSEGGVDRAYF
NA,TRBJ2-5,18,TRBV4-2,CASSQQGGRSRDQETQYF